The present T cell receptor (beta chain) was sequenced within a study of PD-1 blockade in classical Hodgkin lymphoma. General study points: Nivolumab starters within 1 year of ASCT were excluded. Complete responders matched newly diagnosed patients in baseline diversity.

The table came from immunoSEQ multiplex PCR; TCRdb's copy has only in-frame clones and leaves some out. The sample lists fewer than 20,000 clones; approximately 84% were seen once. Time point denoted: cycle 4 day 1 (C4D1), after five to seven weeks of nivolumab. Every patient had relapsed following autologous stem cell transplantation, and cohorts differed in brentuximab vedotin exposure. Magnetic negative selection was used to purify CD4+ T cells from PBMCs that had been thawed. Responses achieved at best were complete response, partial response or progressive disease. As concerns this clone: As yet, its antigen is unknown.

Trimming cost V 3 bases and J 0 bases, with 14 bases left between them. Germline CDR1 MNHEY, CDR2 SMNVEV (reference sequence). The CDR3 contains 16 residues. Sequenced here: CD4+ T cells from blood, sampled before the fourth cycle of nivolumab. V gene TRBV27 combines with J gene TRBJ2-5, with D perhaps matching TRBD2 (5 bases). The receptor comes from a human donor with classical Hodgkin lymphoma. The CDR3 here is CASSFGRAQYQETQYF. CDR3 nucleotide sequence: TGTGCCAGCAGTTTTGGGCGGGCCCAATACCAAGAGACCCAGTACTTC.